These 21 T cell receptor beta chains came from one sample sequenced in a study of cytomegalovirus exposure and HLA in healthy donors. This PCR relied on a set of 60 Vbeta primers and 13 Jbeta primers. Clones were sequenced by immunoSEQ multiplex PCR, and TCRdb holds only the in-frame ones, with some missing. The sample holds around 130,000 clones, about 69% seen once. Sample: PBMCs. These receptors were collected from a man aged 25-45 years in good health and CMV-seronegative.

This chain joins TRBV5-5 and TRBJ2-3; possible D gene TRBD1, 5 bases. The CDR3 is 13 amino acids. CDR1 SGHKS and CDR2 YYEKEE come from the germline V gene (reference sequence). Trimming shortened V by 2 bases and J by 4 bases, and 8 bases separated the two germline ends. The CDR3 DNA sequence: TGTGCCAGCAGCTTCACAGGACCAGATACGCAGTATTTT. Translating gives CASSFTGPDTQYF.

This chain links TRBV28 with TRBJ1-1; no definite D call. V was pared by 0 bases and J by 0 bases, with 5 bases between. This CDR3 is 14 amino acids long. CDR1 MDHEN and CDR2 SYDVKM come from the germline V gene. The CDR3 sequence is CASSLWTVNTEAFF. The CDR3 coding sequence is TGTGCCAGCAGTTTATGGACTGTGAACACTGAAGCTTTCTTT. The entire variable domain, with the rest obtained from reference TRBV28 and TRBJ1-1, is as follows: DVKVTQSSRYLVKRTGEKVFLECVQDMDHENMFWYRQDPGLGLRLIYFSYDVKMKEKGDIPEGYSVSREKKERFSLILESASTNQTSMYLCASSLWTVNTEAFFGQGTRLTVV.

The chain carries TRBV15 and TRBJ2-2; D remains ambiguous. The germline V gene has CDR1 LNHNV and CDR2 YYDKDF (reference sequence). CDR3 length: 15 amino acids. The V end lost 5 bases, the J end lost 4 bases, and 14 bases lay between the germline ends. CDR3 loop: CATSQLTELTGELFF. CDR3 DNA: TGTGCCACCAGCCAACTCACCGAACTCACCGGGGAGCTGTTTTTT. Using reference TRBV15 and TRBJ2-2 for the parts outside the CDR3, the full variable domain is DAMVIQNPRYQVTQFGKPVTLSCSQTLNHNVMYWYQQKSSQAPKLLFHYYDKDFNNEADTPDNFQSRRPNTSFCFLDIRSPGLGDTAMYLCATSQLTELTGELFFGEGSRLTVL.

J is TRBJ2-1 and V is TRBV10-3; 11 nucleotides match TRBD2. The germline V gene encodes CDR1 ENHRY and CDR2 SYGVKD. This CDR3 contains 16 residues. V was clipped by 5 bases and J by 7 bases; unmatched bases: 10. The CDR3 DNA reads TGTGCCATCAGTCAAAAGACTAGCGGGGCCCAAAATGAGCAGTTCTTC. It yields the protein CAISQKTSGAQNEQFF.

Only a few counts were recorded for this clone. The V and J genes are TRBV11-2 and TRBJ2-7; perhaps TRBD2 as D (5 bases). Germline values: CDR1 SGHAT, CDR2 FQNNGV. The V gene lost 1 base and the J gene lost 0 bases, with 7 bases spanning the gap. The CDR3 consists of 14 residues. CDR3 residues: CASSLGSGSYEQYF. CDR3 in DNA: TGTGCCAGCAGCTTAGGGAGCGGCTCCTACGAGCAGTACTTC.

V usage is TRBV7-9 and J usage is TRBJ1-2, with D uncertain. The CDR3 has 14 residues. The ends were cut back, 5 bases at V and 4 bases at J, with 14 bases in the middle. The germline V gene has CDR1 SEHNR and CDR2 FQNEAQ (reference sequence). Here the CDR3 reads CASSVRTDAYGYTF. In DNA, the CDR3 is TGTGCCAGCAGCGTGCGGACTGACGCCTATGGCTACACCTTC. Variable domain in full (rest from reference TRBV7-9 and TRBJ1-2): DTGVSQNPRHKITKRGQNVTFRCDPISEHNRLYWYRQTLGQGPEFLTYFQNEAQLEKSRLLSDRFSAERPKGSFSTLEIQRTEQGDSAMYLCASSVRTDAYGYTFGSGTRLTVV.

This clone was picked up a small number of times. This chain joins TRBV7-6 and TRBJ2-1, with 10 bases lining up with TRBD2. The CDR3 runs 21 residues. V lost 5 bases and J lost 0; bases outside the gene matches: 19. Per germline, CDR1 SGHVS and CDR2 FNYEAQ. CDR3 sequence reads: CASSPRFLAGDPVSSYNEQFF. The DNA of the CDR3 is TGTGCCAGCAGCCCCCGCTTTCTAGCGGGAGACCCTGTCAGCTCCTACAATGAGCAGTTCTTC.

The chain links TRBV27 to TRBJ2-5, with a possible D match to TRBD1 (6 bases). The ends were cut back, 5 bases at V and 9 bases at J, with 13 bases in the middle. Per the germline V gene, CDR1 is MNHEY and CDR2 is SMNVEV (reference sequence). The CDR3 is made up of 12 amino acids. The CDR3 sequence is CASSGYWGPQYF. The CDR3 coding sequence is TGTGCCAGCAGTGGCTACTGGGGGCCCCAGTACTTC.

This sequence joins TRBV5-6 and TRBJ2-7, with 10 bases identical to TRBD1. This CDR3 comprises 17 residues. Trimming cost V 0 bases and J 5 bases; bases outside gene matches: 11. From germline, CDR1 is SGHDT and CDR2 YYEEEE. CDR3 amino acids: CASSLELRDRGINEQYF. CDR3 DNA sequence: TGTGCCAGCAGCTTGGAACTCCGGGACAGGGGTATCAACGAGCAGTACTTC. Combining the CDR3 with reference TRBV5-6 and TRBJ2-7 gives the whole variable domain DAGVTQSPTHLIKTRGQQVTLRCSPKSGHDTVSWYQQALGQGPQFIFQYYEEEERQRGNFPDRFSGHQFPNYSSELNVNALLLGDSALYLCASSLELRDRGINEQYFGPGTRLTVT.

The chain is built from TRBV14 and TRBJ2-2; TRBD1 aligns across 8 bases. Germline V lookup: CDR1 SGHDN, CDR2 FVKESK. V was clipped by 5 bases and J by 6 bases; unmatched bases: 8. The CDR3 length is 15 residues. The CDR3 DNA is TGTGCCAGCAGCGCTCAGGGGGCTGGTTCCGGGGAGCTGTTTTTT. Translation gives CASSAQGAGSGELFF. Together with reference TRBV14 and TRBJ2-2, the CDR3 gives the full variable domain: EAGVTQFPSHSVIEKGQTVTLRCDPISGHDNLYWYRRVMGKEIKFLLHFVKESKQDESGMPNNRFLAERTGGTYSTLKVQPAELEDSGVYFCASSAQGAGSGELFFGEGSRLTVL.

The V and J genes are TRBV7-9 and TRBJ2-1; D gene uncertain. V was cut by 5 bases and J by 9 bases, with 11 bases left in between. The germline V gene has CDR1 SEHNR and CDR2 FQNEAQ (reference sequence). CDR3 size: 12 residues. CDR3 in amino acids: CASSALVGEQFF. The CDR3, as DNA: TGTGCCAGCAGCGCCCTAGTCGGTGAGCAGTTCTTC.

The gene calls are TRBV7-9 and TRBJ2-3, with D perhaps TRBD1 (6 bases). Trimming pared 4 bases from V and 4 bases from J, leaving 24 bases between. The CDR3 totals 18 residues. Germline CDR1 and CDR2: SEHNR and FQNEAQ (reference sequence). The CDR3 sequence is CASSSTVKEIGGADTQYF. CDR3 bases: TGTGCCAGCAGCTCCACCGTTAAAGAAATTGGGGGCGCAGATACGCAGTATTTT.

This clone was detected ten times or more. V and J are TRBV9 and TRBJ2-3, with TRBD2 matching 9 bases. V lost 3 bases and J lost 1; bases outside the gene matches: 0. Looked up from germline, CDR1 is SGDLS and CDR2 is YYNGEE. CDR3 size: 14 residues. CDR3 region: CASSGLAGTDTQYF. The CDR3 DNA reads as TGTGCCAGCAGCGGACTAGCGGGCACAGATACGCAGTATTTT.

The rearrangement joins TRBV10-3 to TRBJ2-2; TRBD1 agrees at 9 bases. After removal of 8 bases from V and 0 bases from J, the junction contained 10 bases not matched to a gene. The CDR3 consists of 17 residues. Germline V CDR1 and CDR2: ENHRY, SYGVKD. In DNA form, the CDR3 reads TGTGCCATCGGGACAGGGAACTCAGGGCCGAACACCGGGGAGCTGTTTTTT. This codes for CAIGTGNSGPNTGELFF.

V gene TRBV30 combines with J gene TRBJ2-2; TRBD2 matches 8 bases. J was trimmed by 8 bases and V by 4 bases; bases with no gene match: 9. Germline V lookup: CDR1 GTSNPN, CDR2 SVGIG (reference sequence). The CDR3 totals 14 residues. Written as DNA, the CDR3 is TGTGCCTGGAAGGTCCGGGGGGGCCCGGGGGAGCTGTTTTTT. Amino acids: CAWKVRGGPGELFF.

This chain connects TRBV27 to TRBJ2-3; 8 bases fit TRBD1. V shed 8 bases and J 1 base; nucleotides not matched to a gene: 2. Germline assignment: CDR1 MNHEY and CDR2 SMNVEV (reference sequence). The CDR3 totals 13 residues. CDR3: CASHRGGTDTQYF. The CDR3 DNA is TGTGCCAGCCACAGGGGGGGCACAGATACGCAGTATTTT.

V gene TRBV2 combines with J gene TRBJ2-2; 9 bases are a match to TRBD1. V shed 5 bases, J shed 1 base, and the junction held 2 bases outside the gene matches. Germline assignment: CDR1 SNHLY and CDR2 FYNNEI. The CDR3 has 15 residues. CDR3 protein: CASSRGQGNTGELFF. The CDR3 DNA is TGTGCCAGCAGTAGGGGACAGGGGAACACCGGGGAGCTGTTTTTT.

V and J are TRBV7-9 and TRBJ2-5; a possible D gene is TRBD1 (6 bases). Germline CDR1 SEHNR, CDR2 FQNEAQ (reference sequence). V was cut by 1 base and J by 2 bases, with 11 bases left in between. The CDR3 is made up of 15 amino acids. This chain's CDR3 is CASSLDGGQQETQYF. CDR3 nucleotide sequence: TGTGCCAGCAGCTTAGACGGTGGACAGCAAGAGACCCAGTACTTC.

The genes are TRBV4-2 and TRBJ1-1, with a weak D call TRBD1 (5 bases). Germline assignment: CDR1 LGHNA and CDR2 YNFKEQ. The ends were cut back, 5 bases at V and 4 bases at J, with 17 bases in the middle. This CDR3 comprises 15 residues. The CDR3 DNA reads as TGTGCCAGCAGCGGGGGAGGGGTGTTGAGCACTGAAGCTTTCTTT. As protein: CASSGGGVLSTEAFF.

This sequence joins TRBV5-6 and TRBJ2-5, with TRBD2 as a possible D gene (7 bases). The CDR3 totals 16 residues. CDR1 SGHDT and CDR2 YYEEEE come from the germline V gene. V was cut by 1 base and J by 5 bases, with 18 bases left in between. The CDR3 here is CASSLSGGGRGETQYF. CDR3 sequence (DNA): TGTGCCAGCAGCTTGTCTGGGGGAGGGAGGGGGGAGACCCAGTACTTC. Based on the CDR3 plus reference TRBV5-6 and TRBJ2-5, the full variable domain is DAGVTQSPTHLIKTRGQQVTLRCSPKSGHDTVSWYQQALGQGPQFIFQYYEEEERQRGNFPDRFSGHQFPNYSSELNVNALLLGDSALYLCASSLSGGGRGETQYFGPGTRLLVL.

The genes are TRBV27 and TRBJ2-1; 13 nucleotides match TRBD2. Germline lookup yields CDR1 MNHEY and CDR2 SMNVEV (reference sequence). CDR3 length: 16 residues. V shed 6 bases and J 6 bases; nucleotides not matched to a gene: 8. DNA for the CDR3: TGTGCCAGCAGGATCATCGGACTAGCGGGAGTCAATGAGCAGTTCTTC. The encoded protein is CASRIIGLAGVNEQFF.